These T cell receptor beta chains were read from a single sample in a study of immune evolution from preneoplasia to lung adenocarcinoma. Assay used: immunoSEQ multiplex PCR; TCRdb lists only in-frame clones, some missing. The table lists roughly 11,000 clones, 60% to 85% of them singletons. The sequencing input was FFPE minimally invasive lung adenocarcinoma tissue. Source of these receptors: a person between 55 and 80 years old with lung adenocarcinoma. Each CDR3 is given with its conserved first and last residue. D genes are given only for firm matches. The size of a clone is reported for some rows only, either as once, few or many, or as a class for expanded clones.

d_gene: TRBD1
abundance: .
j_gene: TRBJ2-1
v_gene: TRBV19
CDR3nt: TGTGCCAGTAGTATCGACAGGGGGCGCGGCGATGAGCAGTTCTTC
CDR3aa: CASSIDRGRGDEQFF

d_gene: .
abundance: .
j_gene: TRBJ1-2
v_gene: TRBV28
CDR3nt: TGTGCCAGCAGTACTAAATGGGGGGCTGGAGGCTACACCTTC
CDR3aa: CASSTKWGAGGYTF

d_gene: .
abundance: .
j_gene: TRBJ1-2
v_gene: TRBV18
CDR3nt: TGTGCCAGCTCACCACCTGCGGGACGTGGCTACACCTTC
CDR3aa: CASSPPAGRGYTF

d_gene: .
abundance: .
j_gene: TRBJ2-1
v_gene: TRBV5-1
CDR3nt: TGCGCCAGCAGCCTTAGGGTGAATGAGCAGTTCTTC
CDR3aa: CASSLRVNEQFF

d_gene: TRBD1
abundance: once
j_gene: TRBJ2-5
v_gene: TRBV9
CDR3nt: TGTGCCAGCAGCGTGGGGACAGGGGGCGCCCAAGAGACCCAGTACTTC
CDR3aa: CASSVGTGGAQETQYF

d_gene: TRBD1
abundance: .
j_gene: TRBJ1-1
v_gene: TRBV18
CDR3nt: TGTGCCAGCTCACCTCTCACCGGGACAGGGGCGAACACTGAAGCTTTCTTT
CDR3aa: CASSPLTGTGANTEAFF

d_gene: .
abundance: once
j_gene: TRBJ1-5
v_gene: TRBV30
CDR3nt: TGTGCCTGGAGCCGGTGGGGAGGCGAGCAGCCCCAGCATTTT
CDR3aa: CAWSRWGGEQPQHF

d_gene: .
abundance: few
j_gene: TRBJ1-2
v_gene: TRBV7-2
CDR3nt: TGTGCCAGCAGCTTAGACCGCGGGAGTGCTCGTGGCTACACCTTC
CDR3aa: CASSLDRGSARGYTF

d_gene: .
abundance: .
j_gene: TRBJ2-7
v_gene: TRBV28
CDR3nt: TGTGCCAGCAGTCCTCAGGACTACGAGCAGTACTTC
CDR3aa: CASSPQDYEQYF

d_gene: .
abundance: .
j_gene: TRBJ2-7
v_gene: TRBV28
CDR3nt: TGTGCCAGCAGTAAGGACAGAGCCTACGAGCAGTACTTC
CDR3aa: CASSKDRAYEQYF

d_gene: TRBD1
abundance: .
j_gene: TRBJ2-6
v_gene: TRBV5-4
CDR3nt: TGTGCCAGCAGCCCTACAGGGGTCGGGGCCAACGTCCTGACTTTC
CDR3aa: CASSPTGVGANVLTF

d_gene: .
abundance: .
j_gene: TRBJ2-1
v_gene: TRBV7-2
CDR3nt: TGTGCCAGCAGCCTCACAGGGTCCGGCAATGAGCAGTTCTTC
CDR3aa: CASSLTGSGNEQFF

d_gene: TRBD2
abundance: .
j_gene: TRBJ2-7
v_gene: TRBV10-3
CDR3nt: TGTGCCATTGGACTAGCACAGGGCGAGCAGTACTTC
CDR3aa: CAIGLAQGEQYF

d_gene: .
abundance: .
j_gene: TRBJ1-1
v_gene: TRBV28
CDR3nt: TGTGCCAGCACCCCGGGCCTAAACACTGAAGCTTTCTTT
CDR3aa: CASTPGLNTEAFF

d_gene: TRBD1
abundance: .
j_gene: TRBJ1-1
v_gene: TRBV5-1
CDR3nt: TGCGCCAGCAGCTTGTACGACAGGGGGAACACTGAAGCTTTCTTT
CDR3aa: CASSLYDRGNTEAFF

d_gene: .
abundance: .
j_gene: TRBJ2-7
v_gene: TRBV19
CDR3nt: TGTGCCAGTAGTATAGCCAGTTCCGAGCAGTACTTC
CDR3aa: CASSIASSEQYF

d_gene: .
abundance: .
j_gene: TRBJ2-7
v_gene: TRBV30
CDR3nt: TGTGCCTGGACCCCCCCCGGCGTCTTCTACGAGCAGTACTTC
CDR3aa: CAWTPPGVFYEQYF

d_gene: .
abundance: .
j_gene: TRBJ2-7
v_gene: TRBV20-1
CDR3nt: TGCAGTGCTTCCCTCAGCCACGAGCAGTACTTC
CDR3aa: CSASLSHEQYF

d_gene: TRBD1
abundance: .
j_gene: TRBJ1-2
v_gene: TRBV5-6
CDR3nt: TGTGCCAGCAGCTTGGGTAGGACAGGGTTGTATGGCTACACCTTC
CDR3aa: CASSLGRTGLYGYTF

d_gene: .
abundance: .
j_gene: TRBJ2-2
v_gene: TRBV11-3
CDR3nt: TGTGCCAGCAGCTTAGAGACGAACACCGGGGAGCTGTTTTTT
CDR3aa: CASSLETNTGELFF